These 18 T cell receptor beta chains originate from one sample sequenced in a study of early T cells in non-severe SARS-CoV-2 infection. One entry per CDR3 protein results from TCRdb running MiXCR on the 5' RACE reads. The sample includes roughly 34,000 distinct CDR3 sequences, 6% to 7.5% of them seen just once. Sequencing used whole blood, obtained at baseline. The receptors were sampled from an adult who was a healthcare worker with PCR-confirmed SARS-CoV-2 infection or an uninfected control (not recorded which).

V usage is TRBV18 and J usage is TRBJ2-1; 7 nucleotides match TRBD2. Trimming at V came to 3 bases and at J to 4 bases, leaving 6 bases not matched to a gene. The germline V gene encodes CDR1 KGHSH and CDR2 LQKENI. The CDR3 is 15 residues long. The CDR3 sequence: CASSPPAGAYNEQFF. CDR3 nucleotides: TGTGCCAGCTCACCCCCCGCGGGAGCGTACAATGAGCAGTTCTTC.

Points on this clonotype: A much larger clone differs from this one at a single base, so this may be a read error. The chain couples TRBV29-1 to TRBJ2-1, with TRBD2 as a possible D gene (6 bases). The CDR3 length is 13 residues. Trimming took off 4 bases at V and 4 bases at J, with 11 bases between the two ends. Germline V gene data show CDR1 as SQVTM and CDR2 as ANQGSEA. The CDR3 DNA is TGCAGCGTTGGACTAGTGGGATACAATGAGCAGTTCTTC. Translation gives CSVGLVGYNEQFF.

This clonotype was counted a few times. CDR3 nucleotide sequence: TGTGCCAGCAGCGTCGATAGCAATCAGCCCCAGCATTTT. Its translation is CASSVDSNQPQHF. The chain is built from TRBV7-6 and TRBJ1-5, with unresolved D. The CDR3 length is 13 residues. Germline assignment: CDR1 SGHVS and CDR2 FNYEAQ. Trimming took 5 bases from V and 0 from J, leaving 5 bases between them.

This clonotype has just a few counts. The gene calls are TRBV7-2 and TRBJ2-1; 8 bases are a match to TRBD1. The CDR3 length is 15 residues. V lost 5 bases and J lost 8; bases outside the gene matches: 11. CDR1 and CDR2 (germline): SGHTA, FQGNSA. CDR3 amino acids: CASSTRQGYIDEQFF. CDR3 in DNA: TGTGCCAGCAGCACCCGACAGGGGTATATCGATGAGCAGTTCTTC. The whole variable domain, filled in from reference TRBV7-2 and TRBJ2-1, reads GAGVSQSPSNKVTEKGKDVELRCDPISGHTALYWYRQSLGQGLEFLIYFQGNSAPDKSGLPSDRFSAERTGGSVSTLTIQRTQQEDSAVYLCASSTRQGYIDEQFFGPGTRLTVL.

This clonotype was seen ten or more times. The CDR3 nucleotides read TGTGCCAGTAGTATCGGGGGGCTCTATGGCTACACCTTC. Its protein product is CASSIGGLYGYTF. V and J are TRBV19 and TRBJ1-2; possible D gene TRBD1, 6 bases. V lost 3 bases, J lost 4 bases, and 9 bases lay in between. This CDR3 has 13 residues. Germline assignment: CDR1 LNHDA and CDR2 SQIVND (reference sequence).

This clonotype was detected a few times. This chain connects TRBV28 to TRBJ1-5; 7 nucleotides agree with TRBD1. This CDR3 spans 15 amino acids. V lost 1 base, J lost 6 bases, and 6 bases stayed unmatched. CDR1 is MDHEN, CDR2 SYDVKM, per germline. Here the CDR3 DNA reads TGTGCCAGCAGTTTATTCACAGGGGTTCTTCAGCCCCAGCATTTT. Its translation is CASSLFTGVLQPQHF.

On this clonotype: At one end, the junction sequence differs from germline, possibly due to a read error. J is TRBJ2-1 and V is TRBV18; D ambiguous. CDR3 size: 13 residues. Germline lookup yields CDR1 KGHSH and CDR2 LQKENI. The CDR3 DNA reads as TGTGCCTGCTCACCAGAACAGTACAATGAGCAGTTCTTC. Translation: CACSPEQYNEQFF.

Here the CDR3 DNA reads TGTGCCAGCAGTTACTCGTCTAATGGGGGCACAGATACGCAGTATTTT. It specifies CASSYSSNGGTDTQYF. The chain has TRBV6-5 and TRBJ2-3; D gene unclear. The CDR3 is 16 residues long. CDR1 and CDR2 from the germline V gene are MNHEY and SVGAGI. The V and J ends lost 0 bases and 1 base respectively, with 11 bases between them.

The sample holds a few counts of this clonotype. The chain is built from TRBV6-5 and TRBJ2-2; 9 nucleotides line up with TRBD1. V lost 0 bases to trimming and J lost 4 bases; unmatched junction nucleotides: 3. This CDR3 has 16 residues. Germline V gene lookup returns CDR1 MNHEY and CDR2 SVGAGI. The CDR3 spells CASSYSPGQGTGELFF. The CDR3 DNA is TGTGCCAGCAGTTACTCGCCGGGACAGGGCACCGGGGAGCTGTTTTTT.

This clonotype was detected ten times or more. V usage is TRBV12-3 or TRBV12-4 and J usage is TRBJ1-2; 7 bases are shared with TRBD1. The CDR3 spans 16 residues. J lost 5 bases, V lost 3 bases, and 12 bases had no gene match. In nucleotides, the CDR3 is TGTGCCAGCAGTTTTAGCAGGTCGACAGGGCGGTATGGCTACACCTTC. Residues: CASSFSRSTGRYGYTF.

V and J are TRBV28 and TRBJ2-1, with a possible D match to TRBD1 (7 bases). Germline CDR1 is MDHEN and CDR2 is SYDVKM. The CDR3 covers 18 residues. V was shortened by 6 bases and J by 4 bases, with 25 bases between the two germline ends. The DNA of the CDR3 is TGTGCCAGCAGCCAAATCCAGGGGGGAGGCTACCTATACAATGAGCAGTTCTTC. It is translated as CASSQIQGGGYLYNEQFF.

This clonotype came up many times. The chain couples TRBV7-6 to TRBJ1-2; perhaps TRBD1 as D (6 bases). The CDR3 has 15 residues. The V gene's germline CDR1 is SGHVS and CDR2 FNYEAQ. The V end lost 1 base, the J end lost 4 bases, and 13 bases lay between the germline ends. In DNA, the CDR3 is TGTGCCAGCAGCTTAGGACAGGCGGATACCTATGGCTACACCTTC. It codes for CASSLGQADTYGYTF. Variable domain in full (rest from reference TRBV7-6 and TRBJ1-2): GAGVSQSPRYKVTKRGQDVALRCDPISGHVSLYWYRQALGQGPEFLTYFNYEAQQDKSGLPNDRFSAERPEGSISTLTIQRTEQRDSAMYRCASSLGQADTYGYTFGSGTRLTVV.

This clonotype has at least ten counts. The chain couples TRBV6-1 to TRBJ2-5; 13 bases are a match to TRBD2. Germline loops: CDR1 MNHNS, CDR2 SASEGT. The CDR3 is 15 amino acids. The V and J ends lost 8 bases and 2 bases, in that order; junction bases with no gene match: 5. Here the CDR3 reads CASGLAGVPQETQYF. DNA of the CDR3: TGTGCCAGCGGACTAGCGGGGGTACCACAAGAGACCCAGTACTTC.

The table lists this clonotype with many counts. CDR3 sequence reads: CSASRLAGEAFSYEQYF. CDR3 in DNA: TGCAGTGCTAGCCGACTAGCGGGAGAGGCCTTCTCCTACGAGCAGTACTTC. V usage is TRBV20-1 and J usage is TRBJ2-7, with 12 bases that match TRBD2. The CDR3 contains 17 residues. V trimming: 3 bases; J trimming: 0 bases; junction bases outside the gene matches: 9. Germline V gives CDR1 DFQATT, CDR2 SNEGSKA (reference sequence).

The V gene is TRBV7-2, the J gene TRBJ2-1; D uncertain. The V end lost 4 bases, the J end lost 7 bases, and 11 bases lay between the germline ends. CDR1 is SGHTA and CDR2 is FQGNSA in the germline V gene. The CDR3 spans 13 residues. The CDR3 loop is CASSSTIVNEQFF. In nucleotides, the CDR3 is TGTGCCAGCAGCTCGACCATCGTTAATGAGCAGTTCTTC.

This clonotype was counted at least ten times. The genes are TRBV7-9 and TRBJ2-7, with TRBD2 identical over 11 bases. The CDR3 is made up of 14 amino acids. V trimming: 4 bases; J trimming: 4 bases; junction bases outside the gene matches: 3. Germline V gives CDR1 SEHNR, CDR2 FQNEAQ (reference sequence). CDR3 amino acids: CASSSTSGTYEQYF. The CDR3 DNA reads TGTGCCAGCAGCTCGACTAGCGGGACTTACGAGCAGTACTTC.

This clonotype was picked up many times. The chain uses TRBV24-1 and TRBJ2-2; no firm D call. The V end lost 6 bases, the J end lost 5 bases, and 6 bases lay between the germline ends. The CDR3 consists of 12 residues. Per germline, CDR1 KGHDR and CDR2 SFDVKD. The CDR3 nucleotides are TGTGCCACCAGTTCCGAGACCGGGGAGCTGTTTTTT. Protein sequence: CATSSETGELFF.

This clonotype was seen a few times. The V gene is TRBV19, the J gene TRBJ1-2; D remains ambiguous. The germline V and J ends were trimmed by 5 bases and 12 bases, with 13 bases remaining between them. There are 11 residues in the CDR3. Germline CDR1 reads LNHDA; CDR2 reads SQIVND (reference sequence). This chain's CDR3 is CASSSSYRNTF. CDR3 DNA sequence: TGTGCCAGTAGTTCTTCATATCGGAACACCTTC.